The T cell receptor beta chain described here comes from a study of shared clonotypes between healthy human individuals. At the level of the study: Each donor's CD8 memory used one plate, CD8 naive two, each CD4 subset three. Whole-study findings and limits: Rarefaction gave evidence that sorted-subset sequencing remained incomplete despite large depth. Clonotype sharing among donors, it was expected, would be affected by sequencing depth.

In the CD4+ fraction, cells were divided into CD45RA+ naive and CD45RA-negative memory subsets. This clone was counted at least ten times. Its target is not known. Sequenced by immunoSEQ multiplex PCR; TCRdb stores in-frame clones only, minus some. Of more than 2,000,000 clones in the sample, more than 80% are singletons; the top ten hold 0.14%. This CDR3 has 12 residues. Trimming removed 3 bases from V and 8 bases from J, with 11 bases in between. The germline CDR1 and CDR2 sequences are GTSNPN and SVGIG (reference sequence). The sequenced material came from naive CD4+ T cells sorted from blood. Subset reported: CD45RA+ positively selected. The chain recombines TRBV30 with TRBJ2-1; D unclear. The origin of this receptor is a man younger than 30 in good health. In nucleotides, the CDR3 is TGTGCCTGGAGCCCCGGTATCTATGAGCAGTTCTTC. Protein: CAWSPGIYEQFF.